The table lists the clone carrying this TCR beta chain with a count of one. Its antigen remains unknown. V lost 3 bases, J lost 6 bases, and 12 bases lay in between. The CDR3 runs to 14 residues. Per germline, CDR1 SEHNR and CDR2 FQNEAQ (reference sequence). This entry comes from a study of graft-versus-host responses after intestinal transplantation. Findings and caveats of the study: Analysis identified GvH clones in recipient marrow, with some appearing first in ileum or blood.

Data came from immunoSEQ multiplex PCR; TCRdb stores just in-frame clones and leaves some out. In the table there are over 60,000 clones, roughly 92% of which are singletons. The sample in question was bone marrow, obtained 700 to 750 days after intestinal transplantation. This clonotype was obtained from a human patient who received an intestinal transplant, so some T cells may come from the graft donor. The J gene is TRBJ2-1, the V gene TRBV7-9, with D possibly TRBD1 on 5 matching bases. CDR3 DNA: TGTGCCAGCAGCTTGGGGCAGGGCCCCAATGAGCAGTTCTTC. Translating gives CASSLGQGPNEQFF.